This is a list of T cell receptor beta chains from one sample in a study of T cell repertoires in cytomegalovirus infection. MiXCR, applied by TCRdb to the reads, yields one record per CDR3 protein. The sample contains fewer than 1,000,000 distinct CDR3 sequences, about 33% of which appear only once. No antigen is known for these receptors. The input for sequencing was cultured CD8+ T cells from PBMCs, taken from culture after CMV antigen stimulation. The source is a human donor in good health (CMV status not recorded). Some clones in this sample may be carry-over from other donors' samples. CDR3s include the opening cysteine and the closing phenylalanine or tryptophan. The D gene is left open where the match is weak. Part of the rows lack a size; the others show once, few, many or a class for expanded clones.

J: TRBJ1-1
V: TRBV6-5
D: .
size: .
CDR3: CATREGSNTEAFF
DNA: TGTGCCACCCGGGAGGGGTCGAACACTGAAGCTTTCTTT

J: TRBJ1-2
V: TRBV29-1
D: TRBD1
size: .
CDR3: CSVARQGRVDGYTF
DNA: TGCAGCGTTGCTCGACAGGGAAGGGTCGATGGCTACACCTTC

J: TRBJ2-2
V: TRBV27
D: .
size: .
CDR3: CASSFSRVAGELFF
DNA: TGTGCCAGCAGTTTCTCTCGGGTGGCCGGGGAGCTGTTTTTT

J: TRBJ1-1
V: TRBV7-9
D: .
size: many
CDR3: CASSLTGKTEAFF
DNA: TGTGCCAGCAGCTTAACAGGGAAAACTGAAGCTTTCTTT

J: TRBJ2-5
V: TRBV3-1
D: .
size: .
CDR3: CASSPFTWGALQETQYF
DNA: TGTGCCAGCAGCCCCTTCACATGGGGGGCCCTCCAAGAGACCCAGTACTTC

J: TRBJ2-1
V: TRBV7-8
D: TRBD2
size: .
CDR3: CASRDGGAEQFF
DNA: TGTGCCAGCAGGGACGGGGGGGCCGAGCAGTTCTTC

J: TRBJ1-4
V: TRBV6-2/TRBV6-3
D: .
size: .
CDR3: CASSYSIIREDATNEKLFF
DNA: TGTGCCAGCAGTTACTCGATAATACGAGAGGATGCAACTAATGAAAAACTGTTTTTT

J: TRBJ2-6
V: TRBV18
D: .
size: many
CDR3: CASSPGPSSGANVLTF
DNA: TGTGCCAGCTCACCGGGGCCGAGCTCTGGGGCCAACGTCCTGACTTTC

J: TRBJ1-5
V: TRBV6-2/TRBV6-3
D: .
size: .
CDR3: CASSYTGEVQPQHF
DNA: TGTGCCAGCAGTTACACGGGGGAAGTTCAGCCCCAGCATTTT

J: TRBJ1-4
V: TRBV29-1
D: TRBD1
size: .
CDR3: CSALDRNEKLFF
DNA: TGCAGCGCTTTGGACAGGAATGAAAAACTGTTTTTT

J: TRBJ1-2
V: TRBV15
D: .
size: few
CDR3: CATSTRADFYGYTF
DNA: TGTGCCACCAGCACCCGGGCAGATTTTTATGGCTACACCTTC

J: TRBJ2-2
V: TRBV6-5
D: TRBD2
size: .
CDR3: CASTLNSGLKDTGELFF
DNA: TGTGCCAGCACCCTGAATAGCGGGCTCAAGGACACCGGGGAGCTGTTTTTT

J: TRBJ1-1
V: TRBV6-5
D: TRBD1
size: .
CDR3: CASSYGQGVRTEAFF
DNA: TGTGCCAGCAGTTACGGGCAGGGGGTGCGGACTGAAGCTTTCTTT

J: TRBJ2-6
V: TRBV7-9
D: .
size: .
CDR3: CASSHRVYGANVLTF
DNA: TGTGCCAGCAGTCACAGGGTGTACGGGGCCAACGTCCTGACTTTC

J: TRBJ2-2
V: TRBV7-6
D: .
size: .
CDR3: CASSLWVKGASTGELFF
DNA: TGTGCCAGCAGCTTATGGGTTAAGGGAGCGAGCACCGGGGAGCTGTTTTTT

J: TRBJ2-5
V: TRBV7-9
D: TRBD1
size: .
CDR3: CASSTPRTGLETQYF
DNA: TGTGCCAGCAGCACCCCGAGGACAGGGTTGGAGACCCAGTACTTC

J: TRBJ1-1
V: TRBV28
D: .
size: few
CDR3: CASPPRDSPRRMNTEAFF
DNA: TGTGCCAGCCCCCCTCGCGACAGTCCAAGGAGAATGAACACTGAAGCTTTCTTT

J: TRBJ2-1
V: TRBV7-8
D: TRBD2
size: many
CDR3: CASRVTSGAYNEQFF
DNA: TGTGCCAGCAGGGTGACTAGCGGTGCTTACAATGAGCAGTTCTTC

J: TRBJ1-2
V: TRBV25-1
D: .
size: many
CDR3: CASYTVSGGHGYTF
DNA: TGTGCCAGCTACACAGTATCGGGCGGCCATGGCTACACCTTC

J: TRBJ2-2
V: TRBV7-8
D: .
size: many
CDR3: CASSLAGITGELFF
DNA: TGTGCCAGCAGCTTAGCGGGAATCACCGGGGAGCTGTTTTTT

J: TRBJ1-2
V: TRBV10-3
D: .
size: .
CDR3: CAIRDSGPSYGYTF
DNA: TGTGCCATCAGGGACAGTGGCCCCTCCTATGGCTACACCTTC

J: TRBJ2-1
V: TRBV19
D: .
size: few
CDR3: CASSWGAGTYNEQFF
DNA: TGTGCCAGTAGTTGGGGGGCGGGGACCTACAATGAGCAGTTCTTC

J: TRBJ1-1
V: TRBV7-6
D: .
size: .
CDR3: CASSLGGGAATEAFF
DNA: TGTGCCAGCAGCTTAGGTGGAGGGGCGGCCACTGAAGCTTTCTTT

J: TRBJ2-7
V: TRBV7-6
D: TRBD2
size: .
CDR3: CASSLAGGPFYEQYF
DNA: TGTGCCAGCAGCCTGGCGGGGGGGCCTTTCTACGAGCAGTACTTC

J: TRBJ2-2
V: TRBV12-3/TRBV12-4
D: .
size: .
CDR3: CASTPFGAVTNTGELFF
DNA: TGTGCCAGCACCCCCTTCGGAGCGGTCACGAACACCGGGGAGCTGTTTTTT

J: TRBJ1-5
V: TRBV27
D: .
size: few
CDR3: CASRKGSVSNQPQHF
DNA: TGTGCCAGCAGGAAAGGTTCCGTTAGCAATCAGCCCCAGCATTTT

J: TRBJ2-1
V: TRBV6-2/TRBV6-3
D: TRBD2
size: .
CDR3: CASSYSGGGIHNEQFF
DNA: TGTGCCAGCAGTTACTCTGGCGGGGGTATACACAATGAGCAGTTCTTC

J: TRBJ2-2
V: TRBV5-1
D: TRBD1
size: few
CDR3: CASSFPLYRGNTGELFF
DNA: TGCGCCAGCAGCTTTCCCCTTTACAGGGGGAACACCGGGGAGCTGTTTTTT

J: TRBJ2-5
V: TRBV6-1
D: .
size: .
CDR3: CASSELLSRETQYF
DNA: TGTGCCAGCAGTGAACTCCTTAGCAGGGAGACCCAGTACTTC

J: TRBJ2-5
V: TRBV15
D: .
size: .
CDR3: CATSRVNREVQETQYF
DNA: TGTGCCACCAGCAGAGTAAACCGGGAAGTCCAAGAGACCCAGTACTTC

J: TRBJ1-1
V: TRBV6-8
D: .
size: .
CDR3: CASSYGSRTEAFF
DNA: TGTGCCAGCAGTTACGGTAGTCGGACTGAAGCTTTCTTT

J: TRBJ1-1
V: TRBV7-9
D: .
size: once
CDR3: CASSWDLGTEAFF
DNA: TGTGCCAGCAGCTGGGACCTGGGGACTGAAGCTTTCTTT

J: TRBJ2-1
V: TRBV11-2
D: .
size: .
CDR3: CASSLAFLGPYNEQFF
DNA: TGTGCCAGCAGCTTAGCCTTTCTCGGGCCCTACAATGAGCAGTTCTTC

J: TRBJ2-5
V: TRBV28
D: TRBD2
size: .
CDR3: CASRPGLAGETQYF
DNA: TGTGCCAGCAGACCAGGACTAGCAGGAGAGACCCAGTACTTC

J: TRBJ1-2
V: TRBV27
D: .
size: few
CDR3: CASTEGRGANYGYTF
DNA: TGTGCCAGCACTGAAGGGAGAGGAGCTAACTATGGCTACACCTTC

J: TRBJ2-1
V: TRBV12-3/TRBV12-4
D: TRBD2
size: .
CDR3: CASSLGLAVINEQFF
DNA: TGTGCCAGCAGCCTGGGACTAGCGGTGATCAATGAGCAGTTCTTC

J: TRBJ2-1
V: TRBV29-1
D: TRBD2
size: .
CDR3: CSVEDWGGGTHNEQFF
DNA: TGCAGCGTTGAAGATTGGGGCGGGGGGACTCACAATGAGCAGTTCTTC

J: TRBJ1-2
V: TRBV7-6
D: .
size: many
CDR3: CASSLDGTNYGYTF
DNA: TGTGCCAGCAGCTTGGACGGAACCAACTATGGCTACACCTTC

J: TRBJ2-3
V: TRBV6-5
D: TRBD2
size: many
CDR3: CASSYSLAGGFTDTQYF
DNA: TGTGCCAGCAGTTACTCGTTAGCGGGGGGGTTCACAGATACGCAGTATTTT

J: TRBJ2-7
V: TRBV6-6
D: .
size: .
CDR3: CASSTGNYEQYF
DNA: TGTGCCAGCAGCACAGGAAACTACGAGCAGTACTTC

J: TRBJ2-2
V: TRBV6-2/TRBV6-3
D: TRBD2
size: many
CDR3: CASGPLGLAGDTGELFF
DNA: TGTGCCAGCGGACCACTCGGACTAGCGGGGGACACCGGGGAGCTGTTTTTT

J: TRBJ2-5
V: TRBV7-7
D: .
size: many
CDR3: CASSISKAADQETQYF
DNA: TGTGCTAGCAGCATTTCAAAGGCGGCAGACCAAGAGACCCAGTACTTC

J: TRBJ2-3
V: TRBV9
D: .
size: .
CDR3: CASSVEGGADTQYF
DNA: TGTGCCAGCAGCGTAGAAGGAGGAGCGGATACGCAGTATTTT